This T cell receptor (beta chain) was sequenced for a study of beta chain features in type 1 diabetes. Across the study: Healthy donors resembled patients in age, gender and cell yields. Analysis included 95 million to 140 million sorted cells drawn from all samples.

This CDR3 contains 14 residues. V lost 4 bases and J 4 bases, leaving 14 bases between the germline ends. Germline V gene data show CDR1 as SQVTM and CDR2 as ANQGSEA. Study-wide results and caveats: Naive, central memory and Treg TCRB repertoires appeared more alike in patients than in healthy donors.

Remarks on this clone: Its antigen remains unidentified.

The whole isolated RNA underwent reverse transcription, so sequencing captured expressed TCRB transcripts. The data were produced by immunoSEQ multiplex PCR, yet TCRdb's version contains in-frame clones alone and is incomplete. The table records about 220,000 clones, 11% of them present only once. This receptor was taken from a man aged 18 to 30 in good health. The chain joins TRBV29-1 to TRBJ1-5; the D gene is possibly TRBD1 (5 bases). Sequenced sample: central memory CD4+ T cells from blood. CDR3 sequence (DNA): TGCAGCGTTGGATCGGGACTGCCAAATCAGCCCCAGCATTTT. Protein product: CSVGSGLPNQPQHF. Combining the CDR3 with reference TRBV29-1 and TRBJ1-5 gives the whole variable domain SAVISQKPSRDICQRGTSLTIQCQVDSQVTMMFWYRQQPGQSLTLIATANQGSEATYESGFVIDKFPISRPNLTFSTLTVSNMSPEDSSIYLCSVGSGLPNQPQHFGDGTRLSIL.